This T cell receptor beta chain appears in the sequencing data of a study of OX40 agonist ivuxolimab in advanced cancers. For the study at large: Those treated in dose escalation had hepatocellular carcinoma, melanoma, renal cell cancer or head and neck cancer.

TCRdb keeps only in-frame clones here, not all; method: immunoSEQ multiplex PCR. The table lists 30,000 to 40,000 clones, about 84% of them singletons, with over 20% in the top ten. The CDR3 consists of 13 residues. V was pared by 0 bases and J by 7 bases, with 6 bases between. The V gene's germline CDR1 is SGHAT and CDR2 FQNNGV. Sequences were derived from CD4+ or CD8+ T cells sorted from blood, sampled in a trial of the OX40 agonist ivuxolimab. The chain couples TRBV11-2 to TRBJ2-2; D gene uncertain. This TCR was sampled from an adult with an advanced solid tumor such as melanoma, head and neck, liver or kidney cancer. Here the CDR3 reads CASSLEGFGELFF. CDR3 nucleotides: TGTGCCAGCAGCTTAGAAGGGTTCGGGGAGCTGTTTTTT.